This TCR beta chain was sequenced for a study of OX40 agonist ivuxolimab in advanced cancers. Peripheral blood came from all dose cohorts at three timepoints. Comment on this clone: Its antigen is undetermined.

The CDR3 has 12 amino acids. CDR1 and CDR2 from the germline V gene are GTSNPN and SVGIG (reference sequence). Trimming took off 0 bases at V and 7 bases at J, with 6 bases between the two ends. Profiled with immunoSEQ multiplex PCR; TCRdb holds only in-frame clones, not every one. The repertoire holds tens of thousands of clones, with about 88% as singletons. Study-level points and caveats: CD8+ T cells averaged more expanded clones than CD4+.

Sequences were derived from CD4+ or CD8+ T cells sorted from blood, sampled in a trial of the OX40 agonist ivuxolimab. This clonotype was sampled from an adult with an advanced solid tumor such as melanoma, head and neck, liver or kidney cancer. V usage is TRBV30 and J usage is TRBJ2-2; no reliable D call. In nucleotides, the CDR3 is TGTGCCTGGAGTGTTGTTGGCGGGGAGCTGTTTTTT. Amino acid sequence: CAWSVVGGELFF.